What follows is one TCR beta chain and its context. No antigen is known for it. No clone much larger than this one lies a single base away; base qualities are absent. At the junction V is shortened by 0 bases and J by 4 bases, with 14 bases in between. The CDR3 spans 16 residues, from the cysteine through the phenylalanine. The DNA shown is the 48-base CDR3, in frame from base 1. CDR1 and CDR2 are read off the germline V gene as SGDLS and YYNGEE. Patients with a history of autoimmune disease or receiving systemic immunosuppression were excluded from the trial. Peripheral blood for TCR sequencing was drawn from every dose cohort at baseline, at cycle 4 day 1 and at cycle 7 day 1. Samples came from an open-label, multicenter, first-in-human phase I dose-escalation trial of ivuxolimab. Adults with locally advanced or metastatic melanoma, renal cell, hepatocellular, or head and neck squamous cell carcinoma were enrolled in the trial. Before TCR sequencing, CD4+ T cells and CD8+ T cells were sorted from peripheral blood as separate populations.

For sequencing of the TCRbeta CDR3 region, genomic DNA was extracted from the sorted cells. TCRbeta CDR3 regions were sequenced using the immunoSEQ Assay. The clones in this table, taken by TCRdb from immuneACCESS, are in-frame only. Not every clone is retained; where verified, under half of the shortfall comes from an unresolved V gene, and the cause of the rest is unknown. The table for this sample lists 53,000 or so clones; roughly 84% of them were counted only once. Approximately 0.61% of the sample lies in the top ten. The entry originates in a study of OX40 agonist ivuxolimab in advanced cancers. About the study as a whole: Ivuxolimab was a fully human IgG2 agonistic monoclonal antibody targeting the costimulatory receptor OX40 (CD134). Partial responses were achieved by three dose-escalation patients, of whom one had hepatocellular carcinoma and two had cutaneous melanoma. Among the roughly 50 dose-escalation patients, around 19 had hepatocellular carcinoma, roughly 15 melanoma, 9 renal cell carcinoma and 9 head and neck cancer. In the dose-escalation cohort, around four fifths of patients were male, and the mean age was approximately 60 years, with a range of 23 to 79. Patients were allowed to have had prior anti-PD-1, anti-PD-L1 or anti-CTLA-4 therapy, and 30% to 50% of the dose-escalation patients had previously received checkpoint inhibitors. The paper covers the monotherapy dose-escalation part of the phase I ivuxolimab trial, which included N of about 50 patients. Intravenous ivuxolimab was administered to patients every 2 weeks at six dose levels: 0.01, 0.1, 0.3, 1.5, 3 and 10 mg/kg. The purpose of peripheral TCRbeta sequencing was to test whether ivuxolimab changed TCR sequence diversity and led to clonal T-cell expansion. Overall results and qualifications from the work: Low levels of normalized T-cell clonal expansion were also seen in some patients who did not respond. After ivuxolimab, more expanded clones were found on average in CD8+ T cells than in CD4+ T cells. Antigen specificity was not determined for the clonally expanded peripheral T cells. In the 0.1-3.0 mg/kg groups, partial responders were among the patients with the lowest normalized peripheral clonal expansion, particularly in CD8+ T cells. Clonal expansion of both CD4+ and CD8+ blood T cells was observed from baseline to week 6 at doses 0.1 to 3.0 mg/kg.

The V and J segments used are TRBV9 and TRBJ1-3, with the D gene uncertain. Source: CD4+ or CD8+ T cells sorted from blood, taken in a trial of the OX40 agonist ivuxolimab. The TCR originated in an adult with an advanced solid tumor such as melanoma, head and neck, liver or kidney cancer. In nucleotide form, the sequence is TGTGCCAGCAGCGTAGTTGCGGGGATGGGAGGAAACACCATATATTTT. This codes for CASSVVAGMGGNTIYF.